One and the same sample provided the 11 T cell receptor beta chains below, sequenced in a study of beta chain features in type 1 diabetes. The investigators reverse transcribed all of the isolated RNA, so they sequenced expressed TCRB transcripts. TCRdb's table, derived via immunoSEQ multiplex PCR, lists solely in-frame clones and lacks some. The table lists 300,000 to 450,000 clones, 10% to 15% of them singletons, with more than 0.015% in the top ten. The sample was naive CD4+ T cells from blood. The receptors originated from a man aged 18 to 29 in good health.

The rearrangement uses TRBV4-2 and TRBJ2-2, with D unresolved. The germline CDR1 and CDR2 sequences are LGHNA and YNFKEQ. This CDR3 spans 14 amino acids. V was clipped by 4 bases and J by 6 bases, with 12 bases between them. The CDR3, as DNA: TGTGCCAGCAGCCCCACCGAGTTGGCCGGGGAGCTGTTTTTT. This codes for CASSPTELAGELFF.

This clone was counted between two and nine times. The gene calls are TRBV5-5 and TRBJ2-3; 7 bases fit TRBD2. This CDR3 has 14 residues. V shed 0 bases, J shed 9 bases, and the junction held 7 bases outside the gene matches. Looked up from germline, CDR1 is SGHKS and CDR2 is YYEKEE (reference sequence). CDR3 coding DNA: TGTGCCAGCAGCTTGGGCCGACTAGCTCAAACGCAGTATTTT. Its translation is CASSLGRLAQTQYF.

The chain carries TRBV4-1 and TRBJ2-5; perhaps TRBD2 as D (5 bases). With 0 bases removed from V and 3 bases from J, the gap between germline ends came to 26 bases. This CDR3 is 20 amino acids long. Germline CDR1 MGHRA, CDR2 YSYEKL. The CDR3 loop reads CASSQDSRATGKRREETQYF. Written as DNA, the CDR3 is TGCGCCAGCAGCCAAGATTCGAGGGCGACCGGGAAACGAAGGGAAGAGACCCAGTACTTC.

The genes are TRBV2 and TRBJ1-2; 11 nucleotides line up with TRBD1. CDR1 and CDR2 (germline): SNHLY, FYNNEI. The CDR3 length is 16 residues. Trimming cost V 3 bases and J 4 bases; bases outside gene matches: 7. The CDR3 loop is CASSDLRTGGVYGYTF. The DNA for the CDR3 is TGTGCCAGCAGTGACCTACGGACAGGGGGCGTCTATGGCTACACCTTC.

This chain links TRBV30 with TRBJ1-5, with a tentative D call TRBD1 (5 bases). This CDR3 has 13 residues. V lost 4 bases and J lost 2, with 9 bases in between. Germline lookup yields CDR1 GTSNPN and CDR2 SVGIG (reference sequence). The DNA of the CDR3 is TGTGCCTGGACCCTACAGGGCAATCAGCCCCAGCATTTT. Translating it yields CAWTLQGNQPQHF.

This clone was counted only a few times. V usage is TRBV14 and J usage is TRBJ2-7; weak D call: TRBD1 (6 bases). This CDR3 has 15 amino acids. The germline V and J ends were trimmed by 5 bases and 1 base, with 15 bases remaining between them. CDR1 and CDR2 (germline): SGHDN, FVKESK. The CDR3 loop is CASSDRLGASYEQYF. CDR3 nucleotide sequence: TGTGCCAGCAGCGATCGTCTGGGGGCATCCTACGAGCAGTACTTC.

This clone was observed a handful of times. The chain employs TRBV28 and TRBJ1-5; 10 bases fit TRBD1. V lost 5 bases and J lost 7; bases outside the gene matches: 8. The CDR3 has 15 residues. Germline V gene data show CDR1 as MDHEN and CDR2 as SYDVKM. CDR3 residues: CASSIGQGGYQPQHF. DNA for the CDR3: TGTGCCAGCAGTATCGGACAGGGGGGGTACCAGCCCCAGCATTTT.

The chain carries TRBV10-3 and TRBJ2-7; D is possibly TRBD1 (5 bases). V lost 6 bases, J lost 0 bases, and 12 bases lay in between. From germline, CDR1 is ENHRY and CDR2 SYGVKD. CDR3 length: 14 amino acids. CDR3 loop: CAIRTGSSSYEQYF. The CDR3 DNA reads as TGTGCCATCAGAACAGGCTCGAGCTCCTACGAGCAGTACTTC.

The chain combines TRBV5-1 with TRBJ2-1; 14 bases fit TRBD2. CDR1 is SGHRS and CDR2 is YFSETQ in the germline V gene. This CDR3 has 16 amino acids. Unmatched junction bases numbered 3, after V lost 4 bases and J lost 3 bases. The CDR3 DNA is TGCGCCAGCAGCCCGGGGACTAGCGGGAGCTACAATGAGCAGTTCTTC. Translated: CASSPGTSGSYNEQFF.

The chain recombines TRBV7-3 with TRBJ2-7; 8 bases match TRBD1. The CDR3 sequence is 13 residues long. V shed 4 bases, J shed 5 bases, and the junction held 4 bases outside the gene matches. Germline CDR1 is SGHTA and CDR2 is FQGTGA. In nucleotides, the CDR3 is TGTGCCAGCAGCTCGGACAGGGACCACGAGCAGTACTTC. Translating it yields CASSSDRDHEQYF.

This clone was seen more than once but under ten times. This chain's CDR3 is CASSLQRETTDTQYF. CDR3 nucleotides: TGCGCCAGCAGCTTGCAGCGGGAGACGACAGATACGCAGTATTTT. The chain couples TRBV5-1 to TRBJ2-3; 8 nucleotides line up with TRBD2. This CDR3 spans 15 amino acids. The germline V gene has CDR1 SGHRS and CDR2 YFSETQ. V was clipped by 1 base and J by 3 bases; unmatched bases: 4.